The entry below describes one T cell receptor beta chain. This sample is part of a study of control samples from healthy donors and cancer patients. The method was immunoSEQ multiplex PCR; TCRdb's version includes in-frame clones alone and lacks a portion of them. The sample carries roughly 59,000 clones, 92% recorded once. The length of the CDR3 is 16 residues. Germline CDR1 SQVTM, CDR2 ANQGSEA. V lost 2 bases to trimming and J lost 2 bases; unmatched junction nucleotides: 8. The chain joins TRBV29-1 to TRBJ2-2; 7 bases agree with TRBD2. Input material: PBMCs. This receptor was identified in a middle-aged man with colorectal cancer. CDR3: CSVESLRGLNTGELFF. CDR3 coding DNA: TGCAGCGTTGAATCCTTGCGGGGACTAAACACCGGGGAGCTGTTTTTT.